The T cell receptor beta chain under discussion was sequenced for a study of long-term antiretroviral therapy in people with HIV. Study summary: About a decade before 2015, the earliest samples were taken when ART was typically delayed. The study's findings and limits: It was observed that HIV repertoires exhibited narrower CDR3 length ranges than controls. Post-ART diversity increased but stayed below transplant donor controls. Blood sampling spanned 2004 to 2017, possibly under older ART regimens.

V was pared by 5 bases and J by 4 bases, with 3 bases of the junction left unmatched. Germline assignment: CDR1 SGHKS and CDR2 YYEKEE (reference sequence). The CDR3 has 14 residues. Survey-level immunoSEQ v3.0 assays were run. Only in-frame clones appear in the TCRdb table, and some are missing; sequencing was by immunoSEQ multiplex PCR. The data show roughly 15,000 clones, approximately 73% seen once. As for this clone: Antigen specificity is unknown.

The origin of this receptor is a man aged 40-49 years with HIV. Here the sequenced sample was unsorted PBMCs, taken 3.1 years after starting antiretroviral therapy. The V gene is TRBV5-5, the J gene TRBJ1-4, with TRBD1 matching over 9 bases. The CDR3 coding sequence is TGTGCCAGCAGTGGACAGGGGAGTAATGAAAAACTGTTTTTT. It is translated as CASSGQGSNEKLFF.